This T cell receptor beta chain was documented in a study of blood T cell repertoires in COVID-19. Overall study: The United States, Italy and Spain provided the acute and convalescent COVID-19 samples.

As originally analysed: Amplification with reference gene primers provided the estimates of nucleated cell counts. TCRdb keeps only in-frame clones here, not all; method: immunoSEQ multiplex PCR. V and J calls and clone size are those listed in that table; D and trimming were worked out from the DNA. The sample lists under 250,000 clones, roughly 82% seen once, with roughly an eighth in the top ten. There are 12 residues in the CDR3. Germline assignment: CDR1 MNHEY and CDR2 SMNVEV (reference sequence). Trimming pared 4 bases from V and 7 bases from J, leaving 10 bases between. The TCR comes from an older man with acute or convalescent COVID-19. V usage is TRBV27 and J usage is TRBJ1-2; possibly TRBD1 for D (5 bases). The sample consisted of peripheral blood. The CDR3 protein is CASSSRRAGYTF. The CDR3 coding sequence is TGTGCCAGCAGTTCGCGCAGGGCTGGCTACACCTTC.